This T cell receptor (beta chain) came from a study of T-cell memory formation after mild COVID-19. Study-wide context: Largely donor-specific sequence clusters came from a couple of donors. Regarding the study as a whole: Shrinking CD4+ clones were chiefly CM and EM; CD8+ ones were chiefly EMRA. Detection of some responders pre-infection suggested pre-existing cross-reactive memory T cells participated.

This clonotype was seen repeatedly, ten times or more. Its antigen remains unknown. The CDR3 has 15 residues. Trimming cost V 4 bases and J 5 bases; bases outside gene matches: 9. Germline V lookup: CDR1 SGHRS, CDR2 YFSETQ. 5'RACE primed from the constant segment yielded TCR alpha and TCR beta cDNA libraries bearing sample barcodes and UMIs. TCRdb independently ran MiXCR on the 5' RACE reads; one entry per CDR3 protein. The sample includes about 49,000 distinct CDR3 sequences, 5.5% to 7.5% of them seen just once. The origin of this receptor is a man aged 18 to 29 who had mild COVID-19 (a few samples of this study predate the infection). Cell type and time point are not known. The sequencing input was PBMCs or a T cell subset sorted from them (not recorded which). V usage is TRBV5-1 and J usage is TRBJ2-5; TRBD1 agrees at 9 bases. The CDR3 DNA follows: TGCGCCAGCAGCCCCCTGACAGGGGGGTTGGAGACCCAGTACTTC. Translating gives CASSPLTGGLETQYF.